This TCR beta chain comes out of a study of blood T cell repertoires in COVID-19. As for the study in general: Sites across the United States, Italy and Spain contributed samples from acute and convalescent COVID-19. The analysed material was cDNA or gDNA that came from T cells, B-cell-depleted T cells, or PBMCs.

Per germline, CDR1 SGHVS and CDR2 FQNEAQ. The CDR3 consists of 18 residues. Trimming took 5 bases from V and 4 from J; bases not matched to a gene: 17. The protocol was immunoSEQ multiplex PCR, while the TCRdb copy is restricted to in-frame clones and leaves out a portion. The sample has about 490,000 clones; roughly 85% are singletons. V is TRBV7-8 and J is TRBJ2-3; the match to TRBD2 covers 8 bases. Input material: peripheral blood. This TCR was sampled from a human donor in a cohort sampled during active COVID-19. CDR3 nucleotide sequence: TGTGCCAGCAGCCCCAAAGGTATTGGACTAGCAAGGGCAGATACGCAGTATTTT. It specifies CASSPKGIGLARADTQYF.